This is a list of T cell receptor beta chains from one sample in a study of T cells after yellow fever vaccination. MiXCR was run by TCRdb on the 5' RACE reads, yielding one entry per CDR3 protein. The data contain some 110,000 distinct CDR3 sequences, under 8.5% of them seen just once; the ten biggest clones take up nearly 2.5%. Specimen: CD4+ T cells sorted from PBMCs, collected around 10 days after the first yellow fever vaccination. These receptors originate from a man younger than 35 who received the YFV17D yellow fever vaccine. CDR3s include the opening cysteine and the closing phenylalanine or tryptophan. Fields, in order: V gene, D gene, clone size, J gene, CDR3 protein, CDR3 DNA. D genes are given only for firm matches. Clone size appears in some rows only: once, few, many, or a class for an expanded clone.

V: TRBV23-1; D: TRBD1; size: many; J: TRBJ2-5; CDR3: CAVVLVGRGQETQYF; DNA: TGCGCAGTGGTCCTCGTTGGCAGGGGGCAAGAGACCCAGTACTTC
V: TRBV28; D: TRBD1; size: many; J: TRBJ2-5; CDR3: CASSRRTGGETQYF; DNA: TGTGCCAGCAGTCGAAGGACAGGGGGCGAGACCCAGTACTTC
V: TRBV5-1; D: -; size: many; J: TRBJ2-7; CDR3: CASSFDGTSSYEQYF; DNA: TGCGCCAGCAGTTTCGACGGAACTAGCTCCTACGAGCAGTACTTC
V: TRBV20-1; D: -; size: many; J: TRBJ2-3; CDR3: CSARDKGRFTDTQYF; DNA: TGCAGTGCTAGAGATAAGGGACGATTCACAGATACGCAGTATTTT
V: TRBV6-5; D: -; size: many; J: TRBJ1-2; CDR3: CASRARGLSDGYTF; DNA: TGTGCCAGCAGGGCACGGGGCTTATCTGATGGCTACACCTTC
V: TRBV9; D: TRBD2; size: many; J: TRBJ2-3; CDR3: CASSNSGGSTDTQYF; DNA: TGTGCCAGCAGCAATAGCGGGGGGAGCACAGATACGCAGTATTTT
V: TRBV5-1; D: TRBD2; size: many; J: TRBJ2-6; CDR3: CASSATSGASSGANVLTF; DNA: TGCGCCAGCAGCGCCACTAGCGGGGCTAGCTCTGGGGCCAACGTCCTGACTTTC
V: TRBV5-1; D: -; size: many; J: TRBJ2-7; CDR3: CASTDTGHEQYF; DNA: TGCGCCAGCACTGATACTGGCCACGAGCAGTACTTC
V: TRBV5-4; D: TRBD1; size: -; J: TRBJ1-5; CDR3: CASSLYRTGEDQPQHF; DNA: TGTGCCAGCAGCTTGTATAGAACAGGGGAGGATCAGCCCCAGCATTTT
V: TRBV7-2; D: -; size: many; J: TRBJ2-5; CDR3: CASSLELGLETQYF; DNA: TGTGCCAGCAGCTTAGAACTGGGTTTGGAGACCCAGTACTTC
V: TRBV5-1; D: TRBD1; size: -; J: TRBJ1-6; CDR3: CASSNRQGGTYNSPLHF; DNA: TGCGCCAGCAGTAACCGACAGGGTGGCACCTATAATTCACCCCTCCACTTT
V: TRBV6-6; D: -; size: many; J: TRBJ1-1; CDR3: CASSYGLPVEAFF; DNA: TGTGCCAGCAGTTACGGACTCCCTGTTGAAGCTTTCTTT
V: TRBV2; D: TRBD1; size: many; J: TRBJ2-4; CDR3: CATKTGGRGGNIQYF; DNA: TGTGCCACTAAAACAGGGGGCAGAGGGGGAAACATTCAGTACTTC
V: TRBV3-1; D: TRBD1; size: many; J: TRBJ1-2; CDR3: CASSRQGAESYGYTF; DNA: TGTGCCAGCAGCCGACAGGGGGCGGAAAGCTATGGCTACACCTTC